The clone carrying this TCR beta chain was counted between two and nine times. Its antigen remains unidentified. This record comes from a study of CD8 T cells in ankylosing spondylitis. Study-level findings and limits: Ankylosing spondylitis blood appeared to carry a characteristic TCR beta motif of several highly homologous variants.

TCRdb reanalysed the 5' RACE reads using MiXCR and keeps one entry per CDR3 protein. This sample yields roughly 700,000 distinct CDR3 sequences, of which under 20% are seen a single time; roughly a fifth belongs to the top ten. The CDR3 totals 18 residues. Germline V gene lookup returns CDR1 SGHAT and CDR2 FQDESV (reference sequence). V shed 0 bases and J 8 bases; nucleotides not matched to a gene: 11. V and J are TRBV11-1 and TRBJ2-1, with 12 bases that match TRBD1. The sequence came from a male donor with ankylosing spondylitis. Sequenced input: blood, either unsorted or a sorted T cell fraction (not recorded which). The CDR3 protein is CASSLALVRDRGRDEQFF. The CDR3, as DNA: TGTGCCAGCAGCTTAGCGCTAGTTCGGGACAGGGGGCGTGATGAGCAGTTCTTC.